This TCR beta chain was identified in a study of shared clonotypes between healthy human individuals. Memory CD4+ cells were the fraction left after CD45RA+ naive selection. Study outcomes and limitations: Against clonotypes common to all four donors, non-shared ones had lower generation probabilities. The represented genetic and exposure-history diversity was limited by the small number of donors. Large depth notwithstanding, sorted-subset sequencing proved incomplete by rarefaction.

Some clones are missing from TCRdb's copy, which holds only in-frame ones; the method was immunoSEQ multiplex PCR. The profile shows some 1 million clones, more than 60% of them singletons. Notes on this clone: Its antigen remains unknown.

This CDR3 contains 16 residues. V gave up 8 bases and J gave up 5 bases; unmatched junction bases: 16. Looked up from germline, CDR1 is SGHNT and CDR2 is YYREEE (reference sequence). Sequenced: memory CD4+ T cells sorted from blood. Subset in this sample: CD45RA-negative fraction. This rearrangement joins TRBV5-4 to TRBJ2-3; 8 bases agree with TRBD2. The clonotype was recovered from a man between 18 and 29 years old in good health. This chain's CDR3 is CASTSDPGLVLDTQYF. CDR3 nucleotide sequence: TGTGCCAGTACCTCTGATCCGGGACTAGTGTTAGATACGCAGTATTTT.